A single sample is the source of the 9 T cell receptor beta chains below, sequenced in a study of T cell responses to AZD1222 COVID-19 vaccine. Measured with immunoSEQ multiplex PCR; TCRdb has only the in-frame clones, and not every one. Of about 140,000 clones detected, around four fifths appear once; the ten largest clones hold approximately 4%. The sequencing used peripheral blood, collected on day 0 of AZD1222 vaccination. These receptors all come from an adult in good health.

This chain uses TRBV5-1 with TRBJ1-2; TRBD1 aligns across 8 bases. CDR1 is SGHRS and CDR2 is YFSETQ in the germline V gene. The trim removed 3 bases at V and 0 bases at J, leaving 7 bases unmatched. The CDR3 has 16 amino acids. The CDR3 bases are TGCGCCAGCAGCTATACGCAGGGGGCCGCTAACTATGGCTACACCTTC. Translating it yields CASSYTQGAANYGYTF.

This sequence joins TRBV6-5 and TRBJ1-1, with TRBD1 as a possible D gene (5 bases). V was cut by 2 bases and J by 6 bases, with 13 bases left in between. The CDR3 spans 14 residues. CDR1 is MNHEY, CDR2 SVGAGI, per germline. Here the CDR3 DNA reads TGTGCCAGCAGTTACAGCAGCCGGGGGGCTGAAGCTTTCTTT. Encoded protein: CASSYSSRGAEAFF.

Concerning this clone: A junction end diverges from the germline sequence, so it may reflect a read error. V is TRBV7-7 and J is TRBJ2-5; 8 nucleotides agree with TRBD1. Germline CDR1 SSHAT, CDR2 FNYEAQ (reference sequence). The CDR3 contains 14 residues. The CDR3 DNA reads TGTGCTAGCAGCTTTACAGGGGGAGCAGAGACCCAGTACTTC. This codes for CASSFTGGAETQYF.

The chain links TRBV29-1 to TRBJ1-2, with 8 bases aligning to TRBD1. The CDR3 runs 18 residues. The junction had 17 bases not matched to a gene; V was cut back by 5 bases and J by 0 bases. Germline lookup yields CDR1 SQVTM and CDR2 ANQGSEA. CDR3 in DNA: TGCAGCGTTTTTACTATGGGACAGGAGGGTTCCGCTAACTATGGCTACACCTTC. Residues: CSVFTMGQEGSANYGYTF.

This clone was observed a handful of times. The rearrangement links TRBV21-1 to TRBJ1-4; TRBD1, the table's D call, was not compared with the DNA. TRBV21-1 is described as a pseudogene. The CDR3 has 14 residues. Written as DNA, the CDR3 is TGTGCCAGCAGCAAGCCCACTGATGTCCGGGACAGGCTTTTT. Translation: CASSKPTDVRDRLF.

The chain is built from TRBV29-1 and TRBJ1-1; the D is unclear. From germline, CDR1 is SQVTM and CDR2 ANQGSEA. The CDR3 runs to 13 residues. V was trimmed by 3 bases and J by 3 bases, leaving 11 bases between them. CDR3 in amino acids: CSVEDGRDTEAFF. In nucleotides, the CDR3 is TGCAGCGTTGAGGACGGTAGGGACACTGAAGCTTTCTTT.

This chain links TRBV29-1 with TRBJ2-1; D is tentatively TRBD1 or TRBD2 (5 bases each). This CDR3 spans 12 amino acids. Germline CDR1 SQVTM, CDR2 ANQGSEA. Trimming removed 5 bases from V and 7 bases from J, with 12 bases in between. The CDR3: CSVIRDLNEQFF. CDR3 bases: TGCAGCGTTATTAGGGACCTTAATGAGCAGTTCTTC.

The chain couples TRBV6-5 to TRBJ1-5; TRBD1 matches 7 bases. J gave up 3 bases and V 6 bases, and 5 bases lay outside the gene matches. The CDR3 totals 14 residues. The germline gives CDR1 MNHEY, CDR2 SVGAGI. The CDR3 here is CASSRQGPNQPQHF. CDR3 DNA sequence: TGTGCCAGCAGCCGACAGGGTCCCAATCAGCCCCAGCATTTT.

The V call is TRBV7-2, the J call TRBJ2-6; the match to TRBD2 covers 13 bases. Trimming at V came to 6 bases and at J to 2 bases, leaving 1 base not matched to a gene. The germline V gene has CDR1 SGHTA and CDR2 FQGNSA. This CDR3 region has 16 residues. CDR3 nucleotide sequence: TGTGCCAGCAGTACTAGCGGGGGGGCTGGGGCCAACGTCCTGACTTTC. As protein: CASSTSGGAGANVLTF.